Listed below are T cell receptor beta chains from one sample, sequenced in a study of patients and donors after allogeneic stem cell transplantation. TCRdb reanalysed the RT-PCR reads using MiXCR and keeps one entry per CDR3 protein. The sample consists of about a million distinct CDR3 sequences, about 20% of them appearing once. The specimen sequenced was blood, either unsorted or a sorted T cell fraction (not recorded which). The source of these receptors is a human donor who was either an allogeneic HSCT recipient or a stem cell or donor lymphocyte infusion donor (not recorded which). It is not recorded whose cells these are; they may come from a transplant donor. The CDR3 runs from the conserved cysteine through the conserved F or W. Each record gives: J gene, V gene, CDR3 protein.

>TRBJ2-5|TRBV14
CASSGQAGETQYF
>TRBJ1-5|TRBV5-1
CASSRVGGSNQPQHF
>TRBJ2-5|TRBV12-3/TRBV12-4
CASSFGAGGQETQYF
>TRBJ1-2|TRBV11-2
CASSSSDGRGYTF
>TRBJ1-1|TRBV6-5
CASKRADEAFF
>TRBJ2-6|TRBV6-1
CASSLGRRTGANVLTF
>TRBJ2-1|TRBV4-3
CASSQDRPGGGRNEQFF
>TRBJ2-3|TRBV29-1
CSADGGRSTDTQYF
>TRBJ1-1|TRBV7-6
CASSDWDNLNTEAFF
>TRBJ1-4|TRBV3-1
CASSPSLTGGEKLFF
>TRBJ1-2|TRBV5-1
CASSPRPGHNYGYTF
>TRBJ2-5|TRBV24-1
CATSDTGTGGGETQYF
>TRBJ2-7|TRBV20-1
CSASRDRVDHEQYF
>TRBJ2-1|TRBV9
CASSVTTGTSGGAQFF
>TRBJ1-6|TRBV27
CASSLVGQGAWNSPLHF
>TRBJ1-2|TRBV14
CASSHLHNYGYTF
>TRBJ1-1|TRBV12-3/TRBV12-4
CASSLGEVNTEAFF
>TRBJ1-2|TRBV7-8
CASSNSGTGYGYTF